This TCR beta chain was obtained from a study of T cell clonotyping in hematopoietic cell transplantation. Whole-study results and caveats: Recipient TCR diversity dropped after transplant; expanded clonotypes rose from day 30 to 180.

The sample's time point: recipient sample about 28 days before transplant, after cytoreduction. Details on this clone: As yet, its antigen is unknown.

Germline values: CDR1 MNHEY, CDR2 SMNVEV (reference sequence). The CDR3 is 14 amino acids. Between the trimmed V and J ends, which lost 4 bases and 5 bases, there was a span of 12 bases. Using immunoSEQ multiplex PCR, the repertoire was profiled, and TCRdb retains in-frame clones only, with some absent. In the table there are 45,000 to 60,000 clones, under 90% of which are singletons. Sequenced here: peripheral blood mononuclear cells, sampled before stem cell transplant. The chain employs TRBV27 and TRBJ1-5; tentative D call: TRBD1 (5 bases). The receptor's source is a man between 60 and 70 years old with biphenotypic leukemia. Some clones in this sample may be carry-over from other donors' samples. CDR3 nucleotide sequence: TGTGCCAGCAGTTCGCGGGGCCGGGATCAGCCCCAGCATTTT. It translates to CASSSRGRDQPQHF.